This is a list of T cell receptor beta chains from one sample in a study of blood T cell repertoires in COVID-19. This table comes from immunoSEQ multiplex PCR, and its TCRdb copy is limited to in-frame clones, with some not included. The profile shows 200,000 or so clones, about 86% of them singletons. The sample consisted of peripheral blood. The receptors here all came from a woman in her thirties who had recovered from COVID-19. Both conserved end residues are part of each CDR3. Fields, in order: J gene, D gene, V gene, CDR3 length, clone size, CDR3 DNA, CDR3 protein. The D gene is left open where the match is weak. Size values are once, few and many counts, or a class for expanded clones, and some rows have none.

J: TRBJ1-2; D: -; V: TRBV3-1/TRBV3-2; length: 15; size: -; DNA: TGTGCCAGCAGCCAAGATGGTGGAGCGGCGGATGGCTACACCTTC; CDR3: CASSQDGGAADGYTF
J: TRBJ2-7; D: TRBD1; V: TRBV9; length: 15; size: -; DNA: TGTGCCAGCAGTGAGGGACAGACCCTATACTACGAGCAGTACTTC; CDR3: CASSEGQTLYYEQYF
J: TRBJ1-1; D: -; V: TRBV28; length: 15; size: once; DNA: TGTGCCAGCAGTCCACCCCAGGGGAGGGACACTGAAGCTTTCTTT; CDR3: CASSPPQGRDTEAFF
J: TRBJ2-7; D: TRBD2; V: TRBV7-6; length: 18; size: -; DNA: TGTGCCAGCAGCTTAGGTTGGGCGGGAGGGCCCCTTCTCTACGAGCAGTACTTC; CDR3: CASSLGWAGGPLLYEQYF
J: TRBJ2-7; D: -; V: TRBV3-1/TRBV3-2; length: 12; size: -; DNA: TGTGCCAGCAGCCGAGGCCTCTTCGAGCAGTACTTC; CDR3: CASSRGLFEQYF
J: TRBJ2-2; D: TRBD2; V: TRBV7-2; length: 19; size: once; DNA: TGTGCCAGCAGCCCTGCAGGGGTAGCGGGGGACCTGAACACCGGGGAGCTGTTTTTT; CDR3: CASSPAGVAGDLNTGELFF
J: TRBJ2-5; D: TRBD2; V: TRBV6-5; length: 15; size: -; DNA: TGTGCCAGCAGTTTGGGGACTAGCGGGAGAGAGACCCAGTACTTC; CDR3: CASSLGTSGRETQYF
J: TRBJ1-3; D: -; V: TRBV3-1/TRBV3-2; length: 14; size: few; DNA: TGTGCCAGCAGCCAACGGGAGGCTGGAAACACCATATATTTT; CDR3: CASSQREAGNTIYF
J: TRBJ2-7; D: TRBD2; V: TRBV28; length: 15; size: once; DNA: TGTGCCAGCAGTTTATTGGCTAGCGGGGACTACGAGCAGTACTTC; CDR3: CASSLLASGDYEQYF
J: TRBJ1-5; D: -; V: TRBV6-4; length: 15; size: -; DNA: TGTGCCAGCAGTGGAGGGGCAGGGGGCAATCAGCCCCAGCATTTT; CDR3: CASSGGAGGNQPQHF
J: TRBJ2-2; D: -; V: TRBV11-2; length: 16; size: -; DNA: TGTGCCAGCAGCGCCCGGAGGGCCCTGAACACCGGGGAGCTGTTTTTT; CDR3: CASSARRALNTGELFF
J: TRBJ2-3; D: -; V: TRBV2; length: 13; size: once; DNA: TGTGCCAGCATTCAACATATCACAGATACGCAGTATTTT; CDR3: CASIQHITDTQYF
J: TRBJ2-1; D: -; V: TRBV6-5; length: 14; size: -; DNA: TGTGCCAGCACACGAGACAACGCCTACAATGAGCAGTTCTTC; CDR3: CASTRDNAYNEQFF
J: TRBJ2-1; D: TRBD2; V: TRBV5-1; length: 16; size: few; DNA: TGCGCCAGCAGCTTTTCCCCTTTCGGCGGGAGCAATGAGCAGTTCTTC; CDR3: CASSFSPFGGSNEQFF
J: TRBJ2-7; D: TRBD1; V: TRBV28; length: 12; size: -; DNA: TGTGCCAGCAGTACAGGGGGTTACGAGCAGTACTTC; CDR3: CASSTGGYEQYF
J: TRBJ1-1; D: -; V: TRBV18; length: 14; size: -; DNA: TGTGCCAGCTCACCATTAGAGAGGAACACTGAAGCTTTCTTT; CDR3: CASSPLERNTEAFF
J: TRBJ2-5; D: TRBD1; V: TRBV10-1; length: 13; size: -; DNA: TGCGCCAGCAGTGTAGGGACAGGGGGAACCCAGTACTTC; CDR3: CASSVGTGGTQYF
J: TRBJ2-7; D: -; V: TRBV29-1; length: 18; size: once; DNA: TGCAGCGTTGAAATTGAGGTCCCCACCGGGACACACCCCTACGAGCAGTACTTC; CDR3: CSVEIEVPTGTHPYEQYF
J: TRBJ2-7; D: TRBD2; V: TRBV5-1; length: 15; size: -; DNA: TGCGCCAGCAGCTCCCCCGAGCGGGGAGCCTACGAGCAGTACTTC; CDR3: CASSSPERGAYEQYF
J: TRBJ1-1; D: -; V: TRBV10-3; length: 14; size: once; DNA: TGTGCCATCAGGAACGACAGGTGGAACACTGAAGCTTTCTTT; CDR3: CAIRNDRWNTEAFF
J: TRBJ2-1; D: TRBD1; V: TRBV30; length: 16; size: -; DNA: TGTGCCTGGAGTGCTTTAACAGGGGGCTCCTACAATGAGCAGTTCTTC; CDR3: CAWSALTGGSYNEQFF
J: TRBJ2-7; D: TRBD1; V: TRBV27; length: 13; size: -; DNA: TGTGCCAGCAGCACAGGGGGCTCCTACGAGCAGTACTTC; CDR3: CASSTGGSYEQYF
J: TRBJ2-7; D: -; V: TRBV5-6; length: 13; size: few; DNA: TGTGCCAGCAGCTTGGAATCAGGGGTCGAGCAGTACTTC; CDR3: CASSLESGVEQYF
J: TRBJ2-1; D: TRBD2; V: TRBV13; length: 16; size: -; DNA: TGTGCCAGCAGCTTATCGACGGGAGGTGCCTACAATGAGCAGTTCTTC; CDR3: CASSLSTGGAYNEQFF
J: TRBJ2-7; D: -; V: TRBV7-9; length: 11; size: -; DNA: TGTGCCAGCAGGGACAGTGCCGAGCAGTACTTC; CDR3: CASRDSAEQYF